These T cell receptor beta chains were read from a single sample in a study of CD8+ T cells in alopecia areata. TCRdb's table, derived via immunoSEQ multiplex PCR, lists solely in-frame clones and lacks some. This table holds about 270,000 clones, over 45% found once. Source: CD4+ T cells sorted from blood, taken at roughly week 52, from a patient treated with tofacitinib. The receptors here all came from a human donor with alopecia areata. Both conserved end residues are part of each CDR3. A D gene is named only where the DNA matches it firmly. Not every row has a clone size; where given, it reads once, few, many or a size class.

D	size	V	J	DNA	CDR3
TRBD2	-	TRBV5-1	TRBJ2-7	TGCGCCAGCAGCTACGGACTAGCGGGGGGCGAGCAGTACTTC	CASSYGLAGGEQYF
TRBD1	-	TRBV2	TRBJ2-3	TGTGCCAGCAGCGACAGGGCAGATACGCAGTATTTT	CASSDRADTQYF
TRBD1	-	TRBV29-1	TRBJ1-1	TGCAGCGTGGGACAGGGGTTCACTGAAGCTTTCTTT	CSVGQGFTEAFF
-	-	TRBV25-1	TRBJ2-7	TGTGCCAGCAGTCCTCAGTCTGCCCTTCGCGAGCAGTACTTC	CASSPQSALREQYF
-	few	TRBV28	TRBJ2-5	TGTGCCAGCAGTCCTATCGGACGGTTTCAAGAGACCCAGTACTTC	CASSPIGRFQETQYF
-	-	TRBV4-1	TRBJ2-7	TGCGCCAGCAGGGGAGTTGGGACCTACGAGCAGTACTTC	CASRGVGTYEQYF
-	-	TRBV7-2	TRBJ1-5	TGTGCCAGCAGCTTGGACAGTAGCAATCAGCCCCAGCATTTT	CASSLDSSNQPQHF
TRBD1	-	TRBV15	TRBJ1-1	TGTGCCACCAGCAGACGGGACAGGAACACTGAAGCTTTCTTT	CATSRRDRNTEAFF
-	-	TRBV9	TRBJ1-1	TGTGCCAGCAGCTATAGGCTGAACACTGAAGCTTTCTTT	CASSYRLNTEAFF
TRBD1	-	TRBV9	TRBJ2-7	TGTGCCAGCAGCGTATCTGCCGGGACAGGGAGCCACGAGCAGTACTTC	CASSVSAGTGSHEQYF
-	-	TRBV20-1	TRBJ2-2	TGCAGTGCTAGGAGCTTGGGGGAGCTGTTTTTT	CSARSLGELFF
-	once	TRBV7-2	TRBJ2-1	TGTGCCAGCAGCACGGCGTGGTTGCATGAGCAGTTCTTC	CASSTAWLHEQFF
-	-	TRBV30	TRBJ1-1	TGTGCCTGGAGTGTGTCGGGGGACACTGAAGCTTTCTTT	CAWSVSGDTEAFF
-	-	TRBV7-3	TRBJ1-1	TGTGCCAGCAGCACTCAAGAGAACACTGAAGCTTTCTTT	CASSTQENTEAFF
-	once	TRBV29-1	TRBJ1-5	TGCATCCCTTACGGGGTCTTTAGCAATCAGCCCCAGCATTTT	CIPYGVFSNQPQHF
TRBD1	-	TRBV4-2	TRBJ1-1	TGTGCCAGCAGCCAAGATTTTGGGACAGGGGGCATAAACACTGAAGCTTTCTTT	CASSQDFGTGGINTEAFF
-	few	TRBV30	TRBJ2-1	TGTGGATGGAGCTCCTACAATGAGCAGTTCTTC	CGWSSYNEQFF
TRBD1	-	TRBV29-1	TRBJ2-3	TGCAGCGTTGTTAGGACAGGGGGAAGTGGAGATACGCAGTATTTT	CSVVRTGGSGDTQYF
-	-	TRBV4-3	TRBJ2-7	TGCGCCAGCAGCCAAGACGTCAGGGGTGGGCAGTACTTC	CASSQDVRGGQYF
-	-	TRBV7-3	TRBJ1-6	TGTGCCAGCAGCTTAATGGGACCCCAGACGGATTCACCCCTCCACTTT	CASSLMGPQTDSPLHF
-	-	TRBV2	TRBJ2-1	TGTGCCAGCAGTGAAGCGGGCTGGAACGAGCAGTTCTTC	CASSEAGWNEQFF
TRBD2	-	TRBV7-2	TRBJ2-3	TGTGCCAGCAGCTTTAGCGGGGGGGCAACAGATACGCAGTATTTT	CASSFSGGATDTQYF
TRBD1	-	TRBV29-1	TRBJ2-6	TGCAGCGTAGTCGGTCAGGGGGTCACTGGGGCCAACGTCCTGACTTTC	CSVVGQGVTGANVLTF